This T cell receptor (beta chain) comes out of a study of blood T cell repertoires in COVID-19. Study in general: From T cells, B-cell-depleted T cells, or PBMCs came the material, which was cDNA or gDNA.

The participants were between roughly 18 and 100 years old and came from about two dozen US areas. Cohort allocation depended upon clinical history that participants reported. The V gene's germline CDR1 is KGHSH and CDR2 LQKENI. The junction had 5 bases not matched to a gene; V was cut back by 1 base and J by 11 bases. The CDR3 has 14 amino acids. Original data processing: The assay estimated nucleated cells by amplifying reference gene primers. TCRdb keeps only in-frame clones here, not all; method: immunoSEQ multiplex PCR. The D gene and trimming were derived from the DNA, and the V and J assignments and clone size from that table. Among roughly 200,000 clones listed, more than 70% were seen once.

Material: PBMCs or T cells enriched from blood (not recorded which). V gene TRBV18 combines with J gene TRBJ2-2; 9 bases map to TRBD2. This clonotype was obtained from a man aged 35 to 55 with acute COVID-19. The CDR3 is CASSPLAGVIELFF. The DNA for the CDR3 is TGTGCCAGCTCACCACTAGCGGGAGTAATTGAGCTGTTTTTT.